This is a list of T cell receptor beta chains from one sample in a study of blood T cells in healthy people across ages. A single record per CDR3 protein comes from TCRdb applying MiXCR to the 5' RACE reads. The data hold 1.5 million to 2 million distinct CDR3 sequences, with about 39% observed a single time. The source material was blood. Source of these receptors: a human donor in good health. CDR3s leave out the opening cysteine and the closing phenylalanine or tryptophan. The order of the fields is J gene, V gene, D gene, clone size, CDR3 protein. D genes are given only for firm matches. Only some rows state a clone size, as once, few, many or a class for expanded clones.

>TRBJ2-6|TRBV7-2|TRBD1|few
ASSLVWDRSNVLT
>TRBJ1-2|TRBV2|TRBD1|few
ASRQTGFSGYT
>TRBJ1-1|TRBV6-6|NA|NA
ASSTTKTAEAF
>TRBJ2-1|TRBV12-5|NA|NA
ASGPFGRDEQF
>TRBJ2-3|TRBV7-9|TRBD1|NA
ASRPVDRGHGDTQY
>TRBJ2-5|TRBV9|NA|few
ASSVAGSGETQY
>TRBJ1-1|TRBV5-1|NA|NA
ASSPAGEWITEAF
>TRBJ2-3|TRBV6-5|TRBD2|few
ASSYTSGTVTDTQY
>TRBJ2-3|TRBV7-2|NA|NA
ASSNSVAKQDTQY
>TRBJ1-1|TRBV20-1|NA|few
SARDGPDTEAF
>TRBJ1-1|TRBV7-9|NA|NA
ASSLPFRRGTEAF
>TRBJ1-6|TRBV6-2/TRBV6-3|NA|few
ASSFQKSALH
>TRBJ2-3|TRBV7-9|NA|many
ASSQLTTSTDTQY
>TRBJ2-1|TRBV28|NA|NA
ASSLGHTTPRKF
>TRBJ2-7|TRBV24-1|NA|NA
ATSRTGLREQY
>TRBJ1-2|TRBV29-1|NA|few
SVEGGGKDGYT
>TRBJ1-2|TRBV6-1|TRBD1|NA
ASSERTGGLYGYT
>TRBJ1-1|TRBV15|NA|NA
ATLRSRRDTEAF
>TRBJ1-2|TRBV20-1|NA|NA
SARGAGENYGYT
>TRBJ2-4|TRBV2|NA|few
ASSAAKNIQY
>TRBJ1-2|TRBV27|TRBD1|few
ASSLQGRGGYT
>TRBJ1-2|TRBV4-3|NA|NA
TSSQDRDTSGRYGYT
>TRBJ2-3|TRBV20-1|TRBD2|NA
SARDSGGARDTQY
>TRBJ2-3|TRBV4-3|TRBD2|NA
ASSPLAGGEGDTQY
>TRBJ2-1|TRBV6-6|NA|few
AGSGGHYNEQF
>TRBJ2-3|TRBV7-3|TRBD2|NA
ASSSASAGDTDTQY
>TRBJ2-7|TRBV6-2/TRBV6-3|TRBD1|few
ASSYSRQGEQY
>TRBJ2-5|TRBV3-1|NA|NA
ASSQVGVVGETQY
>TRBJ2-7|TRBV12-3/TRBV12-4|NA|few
ASTSGSYEQY
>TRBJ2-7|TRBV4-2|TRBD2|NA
ASSQSRGGSYEQY
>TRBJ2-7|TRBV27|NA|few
ASSLSEPSYSYEQY